What follows is one T cell receptor (beta chain) and its context. Its ends do not fully match the called genes, so a read error is possible. Germline-derived CDR1 and CDR2 are MNHEY and SVGAGI. The CDR3 is 15 amino acids. Assay: immunoSEQ multiplex PCR; the TCRdb copy retains only in-frame clones and omits some. The top ten clones hold around 8.5% of a sample with nearly 55,000 clones, roughly 80% of them seen once. The sample is drawn from a study of T cell clones after liver transplantation. Study context: Apart from a few HCV-positive recipients, transplants were for non-autoimmune, non-viral reasons. Until 12-24 months post-transplant, subjects got standard immunosuppression and no induction.

This receptor was identified in a human donor who received a liver transplant. Sequenced here: CD4+ T cells from blood, sampled before liver transplant. The chain employs TRBV6-5 and TRBJ1-4; D uncertain. CDR3 DNA: TGTGCCGGCAGTTTTAAGGGCGGCACTAATGAAAAACTGTTTTTT. It encodes CAGSFKGGTNEKLFF.